Below, 19 T cell receptor beta chains from the same sample are listed, as sequenced in a study of radiotherapy plus CTLA-4 blockade in lung cancer. Using immunoSEQ multiplex PCR, the repertoire was profiled, and TCRdb retains in-frame clones only, with some absent. The table lists under 90,000 clones, roughly 78% of them singletons. Here the sequenced sample was peripheral blood, taken from a patient treated with radiotherapy plus ipilimumab. The source is a human donor with non-small cell lung cancer that progressed on radiotherapy plus ipilimumab.

The CDR3 reads CASREERELSNQPQHF. The CDR3 region has the DNA TGTGCCAGCCGCGAAGAGAGGGAATTAAGCAATCAGCCCCAGCATTTT. The V call is TRBV2, the J call TRBJ1-5; the D is unclear. Per the germline V gene, CDR1 is SNHLY and CDR2 is FYNNEI. This CDR3 has 16 amino acids. The ends were cut back, 8 bases at V and 1 base at J, with 18 bases in the middle.

The genes are TRBV20-1 and TRBJ2-1; tentatively, D is TRBD1 or TRBD2 (5 bases each). Germline CDR1 is DFQATT and CDR2 is SNEGSKA (reference sequence). V dropped 4 bases and J dropped 10 bases, with 11 bases sitting between them. The CDR3 extends over 11 amino acids. The CDR3 sequence: CSATGSGEQFF. The CDR3 region has the DNA TGCAGTGCTACAGGGAGTGGGGAGCAGTTCTTC.

The chain couples TRBV18 to TRBJ1-1; the match to TRBD1 covers 7 bases. CDR3 length: 15 amino acids. With 6 bases clipped from V and 0 bases from J, the junction kept 7 bases outside the gene matches. The germline V gene encodes CDR1 KGHSH and CDR2 LQKENI. CDR3 amino acids: CASSIAGQLNTEAFF. DNA of the CDR3: TGTGCCAGCTCCATTGCGGGACAGCTGAACACTGAAGCTTTCTTT.

This rearrangement joins TRBV7-9 to TRBJ2-1, with D maybe TRBD1 (6 bases). This CDR3 region has 14 residues. Germline V gene data show CDR1 as SEHNR and CDR2 as FQNEAQ (reference sequence). The V end was cut by 8 bases, the J end by 7 bases, with 18 bases between. The CDR3 region is CASFQGTVGNEQFF. The CDR3 DNA reads as TGTGCCAGCTTCCAGGGGACGGTGGGGAATGAGCAGTTCTTC.

The V call is TRBV5-1, the J call TRBJ2-7; 11 bases agree with TRBD1. The CDR3 loop spans 15 amino acids. V shed 2 bases and J 5 bases; nucleotides not matched to a gene: 6. Germline V gives CDR1 SGHRS, CDR2 YFSETQ. CDR3: CASSLFPGQGDEQYF. CDR3 nucleotide sequence: TGCGCCAGCAGCTTATTCCCGGGACAGGGGGACGAGCAGTACTTC.

The V and J genes are TRBV5-1 and TRBJ2-1, with D uncertain. V lost 4 bases and J 0 bases, leaving 8 bases between the germline ends. Germline CDR1 is SGHRS and CDR2 is YFSETQ. The CDR3 length is 14 residues. CDR3 region: CASSLPSSYNEQFF. The CDR3 DNA is TGCGCCAGCAGCCTCCCGTCCTCCTACAATGAGCAGTTCTTC.

The genes are TRBV6-5 and TRBJ2-1; D remains unclear. Germline V gene sequence: CDR1 MNHEY, CDR2 SVGAGI. This CDR3 is built from 16 residues. V lost 0 bases and J 3 bases, leaving 12 bases between the germline ends. CDR3 bases: TGTGCCAGCAGTTACTCGATAACTACAGTCTACAATGAGCAGTTCTTC. Translation: CASSYSITTVYNEQFF.

This clone is a singleton in its sample. CDR3 loop: CASSSNQGRGYTF. Here the CDR3 DNA reads TGTGCCAGCAGCTCGAACCAGGGTCGTGGCTACACCTTC. The V and J genes are TRBV13 and TRBJ1-2, with D possibly being TRBD1 (5 bases). In germline, CDR1 is PRHDT, CDR2 FYEKMQ (reference sequence). The CDR3 spans 13 residues. Trimming stripped 4 bases from V and 7 bases from J, with 13 bases between.

The sample holds one count of this clone. This rearrangement joins TRBV5-6 to TRBJ1-1, with D possibly matching TRBD1 (5 bases). The CDR3 has 14 residues. The germline V gene encodes CDR1 SGHDT and CDR2 YYEEEE. V lost 3 bases to trimming and J lost 7 bases, with 16 bases between them. DNA for the CDR3: TGTGCCAGCAGCTGGGCCGGGGGGAAGCTTGAAGCTTTCTTT. It encodes CASSWAGGKLEAFF.

This clone was detected only a few times. This rearrangement joins TRBV6-5 to TRBJ2-7; D gene ambiguous. The V and J ends lost 0 bases and 7 bases respectively, with 4 bases between them. The CDR3 loop spans 11 amino acids. The germline V gene has CDR1 MNHEY and CDR2 SVGAGI. The CDR3 protein is CASSYSVEQYF. DNA for the CDR3: TGTGCCAGCAGTTACTCGGTTGAGCAGTACTTC.

The chain recombines TRBV7-3 with TRBJ2-3; 7 positions agree with TRBD2. CDR1 and CDR2 (germline): SGHTA, FQGTGA. V shed 5 bases and J 2 bases; nucleotides not matched to a gene: 7. This CDR3 spans 15 amino acids. CDR3 protein: CASSPGGVATDTQYF. CDR3 DNA sequence: TGTGCCAGCAGCCCTGGGGGGGTGGCCACAGATACGCAGTATTTT.

V gene TRBV30 combines with J gene TRBJ1-6; 7 nucleotides match TRBD1. Germline CDR1 reads GTSNPN; CDR2 reads SVGIG (reference sequence). The CDR3 is 11 residues long. With 1 base clipped from V and 15 bases from J, the junction kept 3 bases outside the gene matches. The CDR3 region has the DNA TGTGCCTGGAGTGAGGGGGCCATCCTCCACTTT. Encoded protein: CAWSEGAILHF.

This clone was detected many times. The chain couples TRBV27 to TRBJ2-7, with 8 bases that match TRBD1. The CDR3 contains 15 residues. The germline gives CDR1 MNHEY, CDR2 SMNVEV (reference sequence). V dropped 6 bases and J dropped 1; count of bases not matched to a gene: 8. The DNA for the CDR3 is TGTGCCAGCAGCACCCAGGGGGCGAGGTCCTACGAGCAGTACTTC. Translated: CASSTQGARSYEQYF.

This clone was observed a few times. The CDR3 protein is CASRGPLSTDTQYF. The CDR3 region has the DNA TGTGCCAGCAGGGGGCCGCTCAGCACAGATACGCAGTATTTT. The chain joins TRBV7-3 to TRBJ2-3; D is possibly TRBD1 (5 bases). V was shortened by 6 bases and J by 0 bases, with 10 bases between the two germline ends. This CDR3 contains 14 residues. Germline values: CDR1 SGHTA, CDR2 FQGTGA.

The CDR3 loop reads CASSPGTQETQYF. The CDR3 coding sequence is TGCGCCAGCAGTCCCGGGACCCAAGAGACCCAGTACTTC. The chain has TRBV5-1 and TRBJ2-5; the D call may be TRBD1 or TRBD2 (5 bases each). This CDR3 is 13 amino acids long. CDR1 SGHRS and CDR2 YFSETQ come from the germline V gene. V was shortened by 5 bases and J by 1 base, with 9 bases between the two germline ends.

The V and J genes are TRBV9 and TRBJ2-5; D not certain. Trimming shortened V by 3 bases and J by 5 bases, and 11 bases separated the two germline ends. Per the germline V gene, CDR1 is SGDLS and CDR2 is YYNGEE. The CDR3 extends over 13 amino acids. The chain's CDR3 is CASSDGPGETQYF. The DNA of the CDR3 is TGTGCCAGCAGCGACGGGCCCGGCGAGACCCAGTACTTC.

The chain has TRBV30 and TRBJ2-3; possible D gene TRBD2, 6 bases. CDR3 length: 15 amino acids. The V gene lost 1 base and the J gene lost 2 bases, with 13 bases spanning the gap. The V gene's germline CDR1 is GTSNPN and CDR2 SVGIG (reference sequence). CDR3 sequence: CAWSGGDSNTDTQYF. The CDR3, as DNA: TGTGCCTGGAGTGGAGGGGACTCAAACACAGATACGCAGTATTTT.

The chain employs TRBV15 and TRBJ1-5, with 8 bases identical to TRBD1. The CDR3 sequence is 14 residues long. V shed 4 bases and J 6 bases; nucleotides not matched to a gene: 5. Per the germline V gene, CDR1 is LNHNV and CDR2 is YYDKDF (reference sequence). CDR3 bases: TGTGCCACCAGCAAACAGGGGGACACTCAGCCCCAGCATTTT. Protein sequence: CATSKQGDTQPQHF.

The genes are TRBV5-1 and TRBJ2-7; no firm D call. The CDR3 has 15 residues. The germline gives CDR1 SGHRS, CDR2 YFSETQ. V lost 0 bases and J lost 5, with 15 bases in between. The CDR3 DNA reads TGCGCCAGCAGCTTGGCGAGAGGAGAAAACCACGAGCAGTACTTC. The encoded protein is CASSLARGENHEQYF.